The 13 T cell receptor beta chains reported below all come from one sample, sequenced in a study of T cell clonality in common variable immunodeficiency. Study-level results: Reportedly, TCR beta sequences from common variable immunodeficiency showed fewer deletions and N-nucleotide insertions.

The repertoire was sequenced with immunoSEQ multiplex PCR; TCRdb's copy has only in-frame clones and lacks some. The specimen gives over 15,000 clones without singletons; the ten biggest hold roughly 15%. These receptors have no known antigen. The material sequenced was peripheral blood mononuclear cells. The source of these receptors is a human donor with common variable immunodeficiency.

This clone is categorized as large. The read ends 3 residues early relative to the CDR3; the germline J gene fills the gap. Other DNA sequences in this sample translate to the same CDR3. The rearrangement links TRBV5-4 to TRBJ1-6; no firm D call. Per the germline V gene, CDR1 is SGHNT and CDR2 is YYREEE (reference sequence). Trimming stripped 0 bases from V and 6 bases from J, with 7 bases between. This CDR3 comprises 14 residues. The CDR3 loop reads CASSLGQSNSPLHF. Incomplete CDR3 DNA: TGTGCCAGCAGCTTGGGGCAGAGTAATTCACCC. Together with reference TRBV5-4 and TRBJ1-6, the CDR3 gives the full variable domain: ETGVTQSPTHLIKTRGQQVTLRCSSQSGHNTVSWYQQALGQGPQFIFQYYREEENGRGNFPPRFSGLQFPNYSSELNVNALELDDSALYLCASSLGQSNSPLHFGNGTRLTVT.

Relative to its sample, this clone is medium-sized. The sequenced fragment ends 3 residues before the CDR3 boundary, so the rest is inferred from the germline J gene. This chain links TRBV28 with TRBJ1-1; 10 positions match TRBD1. CDR3 length: 17 residues. Germline V gene data show CDR1 as MDHEN and CDR2 as SYDVKM. The ends lost 5 bases at V and 7 bases at J; junction bases unmatched: 16. Partial CDR3 DNA: TGTGCCAGCAGTACGCCCGGGACAGGGGTTTCTACGGATGAA. It translates to CASSTPGTGVSTDE. The full CDR3 protein is CASSTPGTGVSTDEAFF.

This clone was counted at least ten times. The CDR3 goes on 3 residues after the read ends, and that part is filled in from the germline J gene. This chain joins TRBV18 and TRBJ2-7, with TRBD2 as a possible D gene (5 bases). The germline V and J ends were trimmed by 3 bases and 3 bases, with 9 bases remaining between them. The CDR3 covers 13 residues. Germline loops: CDR1 KGHSH, CDR2 LQKENI. The sequenced part of the CDR3 DNA is TGTGCCAGCTCACCCGGACTTAACTACGAG. Translation gives CASSPGLNYE. The whole CDR3 protein reads CASSPGLNYEQYF.

This clone was detected many times. The read comes to an end 3 residues before the CDR3 does, leaving the germline J gene to fill in the end. This sequence joins TRBV5-1 and TRBJ2-3; 11 nucleotides align to TRBD2. Germline lookup yields CDR1 SGHRS and CDR2 YFSETQ. V lost 0 bases to trimming and J lost 0 bases; unmatched junction nucleotides: 9. This CDR3 is built from 19 residues. CDR3 sequence reads: CASSLEPSGGFTSTDTQYF. The sequenced CDR3 bases are TGCGCCAGCAGCTTGGAGCCTAGCGGGGGGTTCACTAGCACAGATACG.

There are many counts of this clone. Read data end 3 residues before the CDR3 end; the end is taken from the germline J gene. The chain links TRBV19 to TRBJ2-7; TRBD2 matches 8 bases. This CDR3 contains 15 residues. After removal of 1 base from V and 1 base from J, the junction contained 3 bases not matched to a gene. Germline V CDR1 and CDR2: LNHDA, SQIVND (reference sequence). The CDR3 loop reads CASSIVAGGSYEQYF. The sequenced part of the CDR3 DNA is TGTGCCAGTAGTATAGTCGCGGGAGGTTCCTACGAG.

On this clone itself: The read ends 3 residues before the CDR3 terminus; that terminus is restored from the germline J gene. The genes are TRBV19 and TRBJ1-2, with 8 bases that match TRBD1. This CDR3 contains 15 residues. Germline assignment: CDR1 LNHDA and CDR2 SQIVND (reference sequence). V trimming: 7 bases; J trimming: 0 bases; junction bases outside the gene matches: 7. CDR3 region: CASTAGGEANYGYTF. Incomplete CDR3 DNA: TGTGCCAGTACCGCAGGGGGCGAAGCTAACTATGGC.

This clone was seen repeatedly, ten times or more. Sequencing ends 3 residues short of the CDR3 end; the germline J gene provides the rest. The chain is built from TRBV20-1 and TRBJ2-3, with D perhaps matching TRBD2 (6 bases). Trimming shortened V by 6 bases and J by 1 base, and 17 bases separated the two germline ends. The germline gives CDR1 DFQATT, CDR2 SNEGSKA (reference sequence). CDR3 size: 15 residues. CDR3: CSANMGPGGTDTQYF. The part of the CDR3 DNA that was read is TGCAGTGCCAACATGGGGCCGGGGGGCACAGATACG.

Only a few counts were recorded for this clone. The DNA ends 3 residues before the CDR3 does, and the rest of the CDR3 is filled in from the germline J gene. V gene TRBV18 combines with J gene TRBJ1-1, with D tentatively TRBD1 (6 bases). The CDR3 is 12 amino acids. Per germline, CDR1 KGHSH and CDR2 LQKENI. V lost 9 bases and J lost 1, with 9 bases in between. The CDR3 DNA, read in part, is TGTGCCAGTGGACAGAGGAACACTGAA. It yields the protein CASGQRNTE. The CDR3 in full is CASGQRNTEAFF.

This clone has at least ten counts. The read stops 3 residues short of the end of the CDR3; the missing end is completed from the germline J gene. This rearrangement joins TRBV7-8 to TRBJ2-4; 10 nucleotides align to TRBD2. V was pared by 4 bases and J by 0 bases, with 9 bases of the junction left unmatched. Germline V gene data show CDR1 as SGHVS and CDR2 as FQNEAQ. This CDR3 spans 18 amino acids. CDR3 sequence reads: CASSYSSGGIIAKNIQYF. CDR3 DNA (partial): TGTGCCAGCAGCTACAGTAGCGGGGGGATTATAGCCAAAAACATT.

This clone was counted ten times or more. The CDR3 extends 3 residues past the end of the read, so its final part is completed from the germline J gene. The V gene is TRBV5-1, the J gene TRBJ1-3, with D possibly matching TRBD1 (6 bases). The CDR3 extends over 14 amino acids. Trimming left V 4 bases short and J 4 bases short, with 12 bases between. CDR1 is SGHRS and CDR2 is YFSETQ in the germline V gene. The DNA read from the CDR3 is TGCGCCAGCAGCCCGGGGACAAGCGGAAACACC. It yields the protein CASSPGTSGNT. The full-length CDR3 reads as CASSPGTSGNTIYF.

Regarding this clone: The read terminates 3 residues before the CDR3 end, so the remaining end is supplied by the germline J gene. J is TRBJ2-3 and V is TRBV5-1; 13 nucleotides line up with TRBD2. The ends lost 4 bases at V and 1 base at J; junction bases unmatched: 3. Germline V gives CDR1 SGHRS, CDR2 YFSETQ. The CDR3 contains 16 residues. CDR3 sequence: CASSVTSGRGTDTQYF. CDR3 DNA, as far as it was read: TGCGCCAGCAGCGTCACTAGCGGGAGGGGCACAGATACG.

Ten or more counts support this clone. CDR3 sequence: CASSLLAGLPNEQFF. CDR3 bases read: TGTGCCAGCTCACTACTAGCGGGCCTTCCCAATGAG. The V gene is TRBV18, the J gene TRBJ2-1, with 9 nucleotides matching TRBD2. Read data end 3 residues before the CDR3 end; the end is taken from the germline J gene. The CDR3 contains 15 residues. J gave up 6 bases and V 4 bases, and 7 bases lay outside the gene matches. Germline V CDR1 and CDR2: KGHSH, LQKENI.

This clone was recorded many times. The sequenced fragment ends 3 residues before the CDR3 boundary, so the rest is inferred from the germline J gene. The gene calls are TRBV28 and TRBJ2-3, with 7 bases lining up with TRBD1. The CDR3 loop spans 13 amino acids. Germline V gene lookup returns CDR1 MDHEN and CDR2 SYDVKM. The trim removed 6 bases at V and 3 bases at J, leaving 3 bases unmatched. The chain's CDR3 is CASRTGFTDTQYF. CDR3 DNA, as far as it was read: TGTGCCAGCAGGACAGGGTTTACAGATACG.